This T cell receptor (beta chain) was observed in a study of patients and donors after allogeneic stem cell transplantation. This clonotype appeared many times. TCRdb re-called the RT-PCR reads through MiXCR, storing one row per CDR3 protein. The data contain 200,000 to 250,000 distinct CDR3 sequences, around an eighth of them seen just once; the ten biggest clones take up around a tenth. Germline CDR1 is DFQATT and CDR2 is SNEGSKA (reference sequence). The CDR3 length is 13 residues. Trimming cost V 5 bases and J 8 bases, with 16 bases left between them. The sequence was collected from a human donor who was either an allogeneic HSCT recipient or a stem cell or donor lymphocyte infusion donor (not recorded which). It is not recorded whose cells these are; they may come from a transplant donor. This chain links TRBV20-1 with TRBJ2-1; tentative D call: TRBD2 (6 bases). Sample: blood, either unsorted or a sorted T cell fraction (not recorded which). The CDR3, as DNA: TGCAGTGCTGTTAGCGGCATTGGGGATGAGCAGTTCTTC. Its protein is CSAVSGIGDEQFF.